This T cell receptor (beta chain) is from a study of cytomegalovirus exposure and HLA in healthy donors. General study findings and limits: A link between a missense DCLRE1C variant and TCR beta V- and J-gene trimming emerged from a later analysis. The majority of CMV-associated TCR beta chains were reported as apparently HLA-restricted in a later analysis.

In regard to this clone: The antigen is not known.

The PCR employed 60 Vbeta primers together with 13 Jbeta primers. Sequenced by immunoSEQ multiplex PCR; TCRdb stores in-frame clones only, minus some. The sample yields 100,000 to 150,000 clones, around 84% seen once. Trimming removed 4 bases from V and 0 bases from J; junction bases left unmatched: 16. CDR1 is SGHRS and CDR2 is YFSETQ in the germline V gene. CDR3 length: 20 residues. The V call is TRBV5-1, the J call TRBJ2-1; 10 bases agree with TRBD1. This TCR came from a man aged 50-59 years in good health and CMV-seronegative. Sequenced sample: PBMCs. The CDR3 loop reads CASSPQLGTGVGGSYNEQFF. The CDR3 DNA is TGCGCCAGCAGCCCCCAATTAGGGACAGGGGTGGGGGGCTCCTACAATGAGCAGTTCTTC.